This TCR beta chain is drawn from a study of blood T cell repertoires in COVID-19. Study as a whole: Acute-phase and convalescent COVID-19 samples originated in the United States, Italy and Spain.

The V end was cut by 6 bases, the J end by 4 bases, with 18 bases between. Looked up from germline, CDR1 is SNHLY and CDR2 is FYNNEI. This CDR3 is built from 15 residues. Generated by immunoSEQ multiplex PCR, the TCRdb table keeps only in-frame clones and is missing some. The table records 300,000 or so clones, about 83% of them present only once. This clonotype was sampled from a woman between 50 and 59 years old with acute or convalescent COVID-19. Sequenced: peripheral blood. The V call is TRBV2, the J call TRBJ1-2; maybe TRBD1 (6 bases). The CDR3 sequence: CASRQGSGPSYGYTF. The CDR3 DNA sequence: TGTGCCAGCAGACAGGGCTCTGGCCCCTCCTATGGCTACACCTTC. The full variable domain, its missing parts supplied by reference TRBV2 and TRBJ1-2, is EPEVTQTPSHQVTQMGQEVILRCVPISNHLYFYWYRQILGQKVEFLVSFYNNEISEKSEIFDDQFSVERPDGSNFTLKIRSTKLEDSAMYFCASRQGSGPSYGYTFGSGTRLTVV.